This T cell receptor (beta chain) stems from a study of T-cell reconstitution after alpha-beta-depleted transplantation in children. The library targeted TCRbeta and was prepared with unique molecular identifiers. TCRdb re-called the PCR reads through MiXCR, storing one row per CDR3 protein. The repertoire holds 90,000 to 130,000 distinct CDR3 sequences, with approximately 10% as singletons. This clonotype was detected many times. V dropped 7 bases and J dropped 6; count of bases not matched to a gene: 11. This CDR3 comprises 15 residues. The starting material was PBMCs from the stem cell graft donor, obtained from the stem cell graft. The V and J genes are TRBV12-3 or TRBV12-4 and TRBJ2-3; 9 bases fit TRBD1. This sequence was found in a human donor who donated a stem cell graft to a child with acute lymphoblastic leukemia. The CDR3 region has the DNA TGTGCCAGCACCCAGGGACAGGGCGTTTTGGATACGCAGTATTTT. This sequence encodes CASTQGQGVLDTQYF.